The 21 T cell receptor beta chains given below trace back to one sample, sequenced in a study of shared T cell receptors in the human thymus. The data were produced by immunoSEQ multiplex PCR, yet TCRdb's version contains in-frame clones alone and is incomplete. The sample comprises 700,000 to 750,000 clones, 80% to 90% of which are singletons, and around 0.01% rests with the top ten. The sample also formed part of further work on human thymus T cells.

The sequenced material came from thymocytes. Every receptor here comes from a girl under two years old with a congenital heart defect.

This clone was detected once. The rearrangement joins TRBV20-1 to TRBJ1-2; TRBD1 matches at 8 bases. Trimming cost V 4 bases and J 7 bases; bases outside gene matches: 2. CDR3 length: 11 amino acids. Germline CDR1 and CDR2: DFQATT and SNEGSKA (reference sequence). CDR3 sequence reads: CSANDRGGYTF. As DNA, the CDR3 is TGCAGTGCTAACGACAGGGGTGGCTACACCTTC.

This sequence joins TRBV5-8 and TRBJ2-6; 7 bases agree with TRBD1. Germline CDR1 is SGHTS and CDR2 is YDEGEE. V lost 0 bases and J lost 4; bases outside the gene matches: 4. The CDR3 consists of 16 residues. The CDR3 reads CASSLGRGLGANVLTF. DNA for the CDR3: TGTGCCAGCAGCTTGGGTAGGGGGCTGGGGGCCAACGTCCTGACTTTC.

V gene TRBV7-2 combines with J gene TRBJ1-1; the D is unclear. Looked up from germline, CDR1 is SGHTA and CDR2 is FQGNSA. V dropped 4 bases and J dropped 6 bases, with 18 bases sitting between them. The CDR3 runs 15 residues. This CDR3 is CASSSLISAEAEAFF. CDR3 DNA: TGTGCCAGCAGCTCCCTCATCAGCGCGGAGGCTGAAGCTTTCTTT.

The V gene is TRBV4-2, the J gene TRBJ2-1; TRBD2 aligns across 10 bases. The V gene's germline CDR1 is LGHNA and CDR2 YNFKEQ. CDR3 size: 15 residues. The V and J ends lost 4 bases and 5 bases, in that order; junction bases with no gene match: 5. Here the CDR3 DNA reads TGTGCCAGCAGCCCCACAGCGGGGGGGGACAATGAGCAGTTCTTC. This sequence encodes CASSPTAGGDNEQFF.

The chain carries TRBV6-1 and TRBJ2-5; 7 positions agree with TRBD1. The trim removed 6 bases at V and 7 bases at J, leaving 11 bases unmatched. CDR3 size: 14 residues. The germline CDR1 and CDR2 sequences are MNHNS and SASEGT. The CDR3: CASREGALFATQYF. CDR3 DNA: TGTGCCAGCAGAGAGGGGGCGCTCTTTGCGACCCAGTACTTC.

The V call is TRBV5-6, the J call TRBJ1-1; D remains unclear. The V end lost 4 bases, the J end lost 8 bases, and 15 bases lay between the germline ends. Germline V gives CDR1 SGHDT, CDR2 YYEEEE. The CDR3 runs to 13 residues. The CDR3 protein is CASSLPFSGEAFF. The CDR3 coding sequence is TGTGCCAGCAGCCTTCCCTTCTCGGGGGAAGCTTTCTTT.

The V and J genes are TRBV6-4 and TRBJ1-2; 7 bases match TRBD1. J was trimmed by 7 bases and V by 4 bases; bases with no gene match: 12. Germline loops: CDR1 MRHNA, CDR2 SNTAGT. CDR3 length: 15 amino acids. CDR3 sequence reads: CASSADLGQEGGYTF. For the CDR3, the DNA is TGTGCCAGCAGTGCCGATCTTGGACAGGAGGGTGGCTACACCTTC.

This chain connects TRBV7-9 to TRBJ1-1; possibly TRBD1 for D (6 bases). CDR1 is SEHNR, CDR2 FQNEAQ, per germline (reference sequence). CDR3 size: 15 residues. V lost 5 bases, J lost 11 bases, and 24 bases lay in between. The CDR3 bases are TGTGCCAGCAGCACCATAGCCCCTCAGGGGCCTGGGGCTTTCTTT. Its protein product is CASSTIAPQGPGAFF.

The rearrangement joins TRBV4-2 to TRBJ1-6; D is undetermined. CDR3 size: 16 residues. The germline gives CDR1 LGHNA, CDR2 YNFKEQ. Trimming left V 1 base short and J 0 bases short, with 7 bases between. The CDR3 DNA reads as TGTGCCAGCAGCCAAGCTCGGGGCTCCTATAATTCACCCCTCCACTTT. Translation gives CASSQARGSYNSPLHF.

V usage is TRBV5-1 and J usage is TRBJ1-1; TRBD1 matches 7 bases. This CDR3 is 16 amino acids long. Germline V CDR1 and CDR2: SGHRS, YFSETQ. The junction had 11 bases not matched to a gene; V was cut back by 2 bases and J by 4 bases. The CDR3 loop is CASSFLTGEVGTEAFF. The CDR3 DNA reads as TGCGCCAGCAGCTTTTTAACAGGGGAGGTAGGCACTGAAGCTTTCTTT. Combining the CDR3 with reference TRBV5-1 and TRBJ1-1 gives the whole variable domain KAGVTQTPRYLIKTRGQQVTLSCSPISGHRSVSWYQQTPGQGLQFLFEYFSETQRNKGNFPGRFSGRQFSNSRSEMNVSTLELGDSALYLCASSFLTGEVGTEAFFGQGTRLTVV.

The V call is TRBV29-1, the J call TRBJ2-3; 8 nucleotides match TRBD2. CDR3 length: 13 amino acids. Germline assignment: CDR1 SQVTM and CDR2 ANQGSEA. The CDR3 reads CTRSRGGRDTQYF. The DNA of the CDR3 is TGCACCCGTAGTCGGGGGGGGAGAGATACGCAGTATTTT.

The genes are TRBV5-8 and TRBJ1-6; D remains ambiguous. The germline V and J ends were trimmed by 6 bases and 9 bases, with 10 bases remaining between them. CDR3 length equals 12 residues. Germline assignment: CDR1 SGHTS and CDR2 YDEGEE. This chain's CDR3 is CASTTGISPLHF. The CDR3 nucleotides read TGTGCCAGCACCACGGGGATTTCACCCCTCCACTTT. The full variable domain, its missing parts supplied by reference TRBV5-8 and TRBJ1-6, is EAGVTQSPTHLIKTRGQQATLRCSPISGHTSVYWYQQALGLGLQFLLWYDEGEERNRGNFPPRFSGRQFPNYSSELNVNALELEDSALYLCASTTGISPLHFGNGTRLTVT.

The rearrangement links TRBV4-1 to TRBJ1-1; D perhaps matches TRBD1 (6 bases). Deletions cut 1 base from V and 2 bases from J, with 14 bases between. Germline values: CDR1 MGHRA, CDR2 YSYEKL. The CDR3 has 16 residues. The CDR3 region is CASSQVYGQPNTEAFF. CDR3 DNA sequence: TGCGCCAGCAGCCAAGTCTACGGACAGCCAAACACTGAAGCTTTCTTT.

The sample holds a few counts of this clone. V usage is TRBV7-9 and J usage is TRBJ1-2; TRBD1 matches 9 bases. Germline V lookup: CDR1 SEHNR, CDR2 FQNEAQ (reference sequence). The ends lost 5 bases at V and 6 bases at J; junction bases unmatched: 7. This CDR3 contains 14 residues. The CDR3 DNA sequence: TGTGCCAGCAGCACCCACAGGGGGCGAAATGGCTACACCTTC. Translated, it gives CASSTHRGRNGYTF.

This chain joins TRBV18 and TRBJ1-2; TRBD1 is a possible D gene (5 bases). Germline lookup yields CDR1 KGHSH and CDR2 LQKENI. V gave up 1 base and J gave up 4 bases, with 7 bases separating them. The CDR3 runs 13 residues. CDR3: CASSPRGGYGYTF. The CDR3 DNA is TGTGCCAGCTCACCACGGGGGGGCTATGGCTACACCTTC.

The gene calls are TRBV28 and TRBJ1-6; D not resolved. The V end lost 5 bases, the J end lost 10 bases, and 15 bases lay between the germline ends. Germline V gene sequence: CDR1 MDHEN, CDR2 SYDVKM. The CDR3 spans 14 residues. The CDR3 nucleotides are TGTGCCAGCAGTCACCGGGTGGGCGGGTCACCCCTCCACTTT. Its translation is CASSHRVGGSPLHF.

Here the CDR3 DNA reads TGTGCCAGCAGCTTAGGCTATGGACAGGGGGCTAAGAACACTGAAGCTTTCTTT. It translates to CASSLGYGQGAKNTEAFF. The gene calls are TRBV7-9 and TRBJ1-1; 11 bases fit TRBD1. The CDR3 extends over 18 amino acids. Losses at the gene ends were 1 base for V and 1 base for J; bases not matched to a gene: 8. CDR1 and CDR2 from the germline V gene are SEHNR and FQNEAQ (reference sequence).

V and J are TRBV15 and TRBJ2-1; TRBD1 might be the D (5 bases). V was cut by 4 bases and J by 5 bases, with 21 bases left in between. Looked up from germline, CDR1 is LNHNV and CDR2 is YYDKDF (reference sequence). This CDR3 is built from 17 residues. In nucleotides, the CDR3 is TGTGCCACCAGCACAGATCCAGGGAAGCCTCCTAACAATGAGCAGTTCTTC. This translates into CATSTDPGKPPNNEQFF.

The genes are TRBV15 and TRBJ2-1, with TRBD2 as a possible D gene (6 bases). In germline, CDR1 is LNHNV, CDR2 YYDKDF (reference sequence). The length of the CDR3 is 16 residues. The germline V and J ends were trimmed by 5 bases and 2 bases, with 16 bases remaining between them. The CDR3 coding sequence is TGTGCCACCAGCCGCCCGCTAGCGACGGCCTACAATGAGCAGTTCTTC. Its translation: CATSRPLATAYNEQFF.

This chain uses TRBV6-5 with TRBJ1-2; TRBD1 aligns across 9 bases. The V gene's germline CDR1 is MNHEY and CDR2 SVGAGI. The junction had 6 bases not matched to a gene; V was cut back by 6 bases and J by 4 bases. The CDR3 loop spans 14 amino acids. The CDR3 coding sequence is TGTGCCAGCAGGGGACAGGGAAATGGCTATGGCTACACCTTC. As protein: CASRGQGNGYGYTF.

The V call is TRBV29-1, the J call TRBJ1-1, with TRBD1 as a possible D gene (5 bases). Trimming left V 2 bases short and J 7 bases short, with 29 bases between. This CDR3 has 18 amino acids. Per germline, CDR1 SQVTM and CDR2 ANQGSEA. In nucleotides, the CDR3 is TGCAGCGTTGAAATTCTATGGGACTTGCGCACCTTATACGTTGAAGCTTTCTTT. Translation gives CSVEILWDLRTLYVEAFF.